The TCR beta chain described here comes from a study of T-cell memory formation after mild COVID-19. Turning to the study itself: The two donors had largely donor-specific TCR clusters. Study findings and constraints: Day 15 to 85 contracting clones showed balanced CD4/CD8; later expanders leaned CD4+. The appearance of some responding clones in pre-infection memory suggested that cross-reactive memory joined.

Germline V lookup: CDR1 LGHNA, CDR2 YSLEER. The length of the CDR3 is 14 residues. The V and J ends lost 3 bases and 4 bases respectively, with 12 bases between them. A note on this clonotype: Its antigen is unidentified.

Using its own MiXCR run on the 5' RACE reads, TCRdb lists one record per CDR3 protein. The sample shows 80,000 to 95,000 distinct CDR3 sequences, 20% to 30% of them seen only once. Sequencing input: PBMCs or a T cell subset sorted from them (not recorded which). The V and J genes are TRBV4-3 and TRBJ2-5; D possibly corresponds to TRBD1 (5 bases). This receptor was identified in a man aged 18 to 29 who had mild COVID-19 (a few samples of this study predate the infection). Cell type and time point are not known. CDR3 amino acids: CASSHPGYAETQYF. As DNA, the CDR3 is TGCGCCAGCAGCCACCCAGGGTATGCAGAGACCCAGTACTTC.